This TCR beta chain was documented in a study of blood T cell repertoires in COVID-19. Study summary: Acute-phase and convalescent COVID-19 samples originated in the United States, Italy and Spain. PBMCs, B-cell-depleted T cells, or T cells provided the cDNA or gDNA that made up the material.

Germline-derived CDR1 and CDR2 are SNHLY and FYNNEI. Trimming removed 6 bases at V and 0 bases at J, with 8 bases between. This CDR3 comprises 13 residues. Per the study methods: Amplification of reference gene primers provided the estimated nucleated cell counts. TCRdb's copy holds only in-frame clones and misses some; the assay was immunoSEQ multiplex PCR. Clone size and V and J calls were adopted from that table, with D and trimming inferred from the DNA. The sample yields approximately 190,000 clones, under 90% seen once. The gene calls are TRBV2 and TRBJ1-1, with a tentative D call TRBD1 (5 bases). The clonotype comes from a man aged 55 to 70 with acute or convalescent COVID-19. Sample: peripheral blood. The CDR3, as DNA: TGTGCCAGCAGAACGACAGTGAACACTGAAGCTTTCTTT. Amino acids: CASRTTVNTEAFF.